What follows are 14 T cell receptor beta chains derived from one specimen sequenced in a study of T cell changes during pregnancy in multiple sclerosis (dated by TCRdb to about 2019). Libraries came from the immunoSEQ multiplex PCR assay. TCRdb took this table from immuneACCESS and kept in-frame rearrangements with V and J called. Such tables lack part of the clones; where checked against another copy, unresolved V genes explain under half of the gap, and the rest is unexplained. The sample table contains tens of thousands of clones; only one count was recorded for 90% to 95% of them. The top ten hold 3% to 4.5% of the sample. The specimen comprised CD8+ T cells from peripheral blood mononuclear cells, sampled in the second trimester of pregnancy. These receptors were taken from a female donor with multiple sclerosis, enrolled in a pregnancy study.

The chain combines TRBV7-9 with TRBJ2-5; TRBD1 is a possible D gene (6 bases). The CDR3 has 13 residues. V lost 1 base and J 3 bases, leaving 6 bases between the germline ends. CDR1 is SEHNR and CDR2 is FQNEAQ in the germline V gene (reference sequence). The DNA of the CDR3 is TGTGCCAGCAGCTTAGGGACAGAAGAGACCCAGTACTTC. Protein product: CASSLGTEETQYF.

The V call is TRBV19, the J call TRBJ1-5; tentatively, D is TRBD1 (5 bases). Germline CDR1 and CDR2: LNHDA and SQIVND (reference sequence). V shed 7 bases and J shed 7 bases, with 17 bases lying between them. The CDR3 is 14 amino acids. The CDR3 here is CASTFGGLGQPQHF. CDR3 sequence (DNA): TGTGCCAGTACGTTTGGGGGACTGGGCCAGCCCCAGCATTTT. Full variable domain (remainder filled in from reference TRBV19 and TRBJ1-5): DGGITQSPKYLFRKEGQNVTLSCEQNLNHDAMYWYRQDPGQGLRLIYYSQIVNDFQKGDIAEGYSVSREKKESFPLTVTSAQKNPTAFYLCASTFGGLGQPQHFGDGTRLSIL.

The V call is TRBV4-1, the J call TRBJ1-5; TRBD1 matches 8 bases. The CDR3 has 14 residues. The V segment lost 1 base and the J segment 5 bases; nucleotides outside the gene matches: 1. Germline V gives CDR1 MGHRA, CDR2 YSYEKL. CDR3 DNA: TGCGCCAGCAGCCAAGGGACAGGGTATCAGCCCCAGCATTTT. Protein: CASSQGTGYQPQHF.

This rearrangement joins TRBV10-3 to TRBJ2-7, with 10 bases aligning to TRBD2. Looked up from germline, CDR1 is ENHRY and CDR2 is SYGVKD. Germline trimming cut 2 bases from V and 6 bases from J; bases unmatched to any gene: 10. The CDR3 runs 16 residues. Here the CDR3 reads CAISERGSGGYGEQYF. Written as DNA, the CDR3 is TGTGCCATCAGTGAGCGGGGTAGCGGGGGGTACGGCGAGCAGTACTTC.

The gene calls are TRBV2 and TRBJ2-7, with D maybe TRBD1 (6 bases). Germline values: CDR1 SNHLY, CDR2 FYNNEI. The CDR3 consists of 14 residues. V dropped 4 bases and J dropped 2 bases, with 12 bases sitting between them. The CDR3 region has the DNA TGTGCCAGCAGTGTAGGACAGACTACCTACGAGCAGTACTTC. It encodes CASSVGQTTYEQYF.

This clone was picked up one time. This chain joins TRBV19 and TRBJ2-5; D may be TRBD1 (5 bases). Trimming took 5 bases from V and 2 from J, leaving 18 bases between them. Germline V gene sequence: CDR1 LNHDA, CDR2 SQIVND (reference sequence). This CDR3 spans 16 amino acids. The CDR3 DNA is TGTGCCAGTAGTGCCGAAGTGACAGACCGTCAAGAGACCCAGTACTTC. Translated, it gives CASSAEVTDRQETQYF.

The V gene is TRBV21-1, the J gene TRBJ1-5; the table names TRBD1, a call not compared with the DNA. TRBV21-1 represents a pseudogene. The length of the CDR3 is 17 residues. The CDR3 DNA follows: TGTGCCAGCAGCAGCCCCCCCAACAGGGAAGCGGATCAGCCCCAGCATTTT. Encoded protein: CASSSPPNREADQPQHF.

The chain links TRBV27 to TRBJ2-7; D call uncertain. The CDR3 covers 13 residues. V was cut by 3 bases and J by 2 bases, with 8 bases left in between. Per the germline V gene, CDR1 is MNHEY and CDR2 is SMNVEV (reference sequence). CDR3 sequence: CASSFSEAYEQYF. The CDR3, as DNA: TGTGCCAGCAGTTTCAGCGAAGCCTACGAGCAGTACTTC.

This chain uses TRBV5-1 with TRBJ2-7; 7 bases are shared with TRBD1. The CDR3 is 14 residues long. V dropped 2 bases and J dropped 3; count of bases not matched to a gene: 5. The germline gives CDR1 SGHRS, CDR2 YFSETQ. CDR3 DNA sequence: TGCGCCAGCAGCTTCCCGGGACAGAGCTACGAGCAGTACTTC. Its protein is CASSFPGQSYEQYF.

The chain joins TRBV9 to TRBJ2-2; TRBD1 matches 8 bases. V shed 3 bases, J shed 6 bases, and the junction held 7 bases outside the gene matches. Germline V gene data show CDR1 as SGDLS and CDR2 as YYNGEE. The length of the CDR3 is 15 residues. The CDR3 protein is CASSDRTGTAGELFF. The CDR3 DNA reads as TGTGCCAGCAGCGACCGGACAGGGACCGCCGGGGAGCTGTTTTTT.

This clone has only one observation. The J gene is TRBJ2-2, the V gene TRBV19; 9 bases align to TRBD1. Losses at the gene ends were 9 bases for V and 6 bases for J; bases not matched to a gene: 14. CDR1 LNHDA and CDR2 SQIVND come from the germline V gene (reference sequence). This CDR3 has 16 amino acids. The DNA of the CDR3 is TGTGCCAGCTCAACAGGGGGCGACTCGGAAGCCGGGGAGCTGTTTTTT. Translation: CASSTGGDSEAGELFF.

The CDR3 bases are TGCGCCAGCAGCTTGAGGACAGATTACGAGCAGTACTTC. Protein: CASSLRTDYEQYF. V is TRBV5-1 and J is TRBJ2-7; perhaps TRBD1 as D (6 bases). The CDR3 has 13 residues. CDR1 and CDR2 from the germline V gene are SGHRS and YFSETQ. Trimming stripped 1 base from V and 4 bases from J, with 9 bases between.

This chain uses TRBV15 with TRBJ1-4; D not resolved. This CDR3 spans 16 amino acids. The ends were cut back, 1 base at V and 0 bases at J, with 9 bases in the middle. Germline values: CDR1 LNHNV, CDR2 YYDKDF (reference sequence). The CDR3 loop reads CATSRGQPPTNEKLFF. The CDR3 nucleotides are TGTGCCACCAGCAGAGGACAACCACCAACTAATGAAAAACTGTTTTTT.

This chain uses TRBV6-6 with TRBJ2-3; no firm D call. Trimming took off 9 bases at V and 2 bases at J, with 6 bases between the two ends. CDR1 is MNHNY and CDR2 is SVGAGI in the germline V gene (reference sequence). This CDR3 comprises 11 residues. CDR3 sequence reads: CASVSTDTQYF. CDR3 coding DNA: TGTGCCAGTGTATCCACAGATACGCAGTATTTT.